These 18 T cell receptor beta chains were sequenced from one sample in a study of CD8 T cells in Susac syndrome (dated by TCRdb to the late 2010s). The library came from the immunoSEQ multiplex PCR assay. RNA was extracted with the RNeasy kit and roughly 0.5 to 1 ug was reverse transcribed using random hexamers. TCRdb's own reprocessing of the public reads used fastp at Q25 and MiXCR and kept productive beta chains. For every CDR3 protein sequence, its rows merge into one entry that carries the most common genes and DNA. The sample table records roughly 180,000 distinct CDR3 sequences; roughly 92% of these occur just once. The ten largest clones take up 0.09% to 0.1% of the sample. Sequenced input: CD4+ T cells from PBMCs. All receptors come from a human donor with multiple sclerosis.

This chain links TRBV28 with TRBJ2-7; TRBD1 or TRBD2 may be the D gene (6 bases each). This CDR3 is built from 13 residues. CDR1 MDHEN and CDR2 SYDVKM come from the germline V gene. The V gene lost 5 bases and the J gene lost 6 bases, with 14 bases spanning the gap. CDR3 residues: CASSRRGVGEQYF. The CDR3 nucleotides read TGTGCCAGCAGTAGGAGGGGGGTCGGCGAGCAGTACTTC.

This clonotype is a singleton in its sample. The rearrangement joins TRBV14 to TRBJ2-1; 7 nucleotides align to TRBD2. V dropped 3 bases and J dropped 9; count of bases not matched to a gene: 5. This CDR3 is 13 amino acids long. The V gene's germline CDR1 is SGHDN and CDR2 FVKESK. Here the CDR3 reads CASSQMRGTEQFF. DNA of the CDR3: TGTGCCAGCAGCCAGATGCGGGGGACTGAGCAGTTCTTC.

The chain recombines TRBV5-1 with TRBJ2-5, with TRBD1 as a possible D gene (6 bases). V gave up 1 base and J gave up 3 bases, with 13 bases separating them. The CDR3 covers 15 residues. Germline CDR1 SGHRS, CDR2 YFSETQ. The CDR3 loop is CASSLLTGGEETQYF. The CDR3 DNA is TGCGCCAGCAGCTTGTTGACAGGTGGAGAAGAGACCCAGTACTTC.

The chain employs TRBV6-5 and TRBJ2-5, with D unresolved. The CDR3 is made up of 13 amino acids. Germline assignment: CDR1 MNHEY and CDR2 SVGAGI. The V and J ends lost 2 bases and 3 bases respectively, with 7 bases between them. CDR3: CASSYSGKETQYF. The DNA of the CDR3 is TGTGCCAGCAGTTACAGTGGTAAAGAGACCCAGTACTTC.

The chain uses TRBV9 and TRBJ1-1, with 9 positions matching TRBD1. Germline V gene lookup returns CDR1 SGDLS and CDR2 YYNGEE. The CDR3 runs 15 residues. The J segment lost 1 base and the V segment lost 4 bases, leaving 5 bases of the junction unmatched. CDR3 residues: CASSSPTGGNTEAFF. The CDR3 coding sequence is TGTGCCAGCAGCTCGCCGACAGGGGGGAACACTGAAGCTTTCTTT. The full variable domain, completed using reference TRBV9 and TRBJ1-1, is DSGVTQTPKHLITATGQRVTLRCSPRSGDLSVYWYQQSLDQGLQFLIQYYNGEERAKGNILERFSAQQFPDLHSELNLSSLELGDSALYFCASSSPTGGNTEAFFGQGTRLTVV.

The chain links TRBV24-1 to TRBJ2-7, with TRBD1 matching over 11 bases. CDR3 length: 16 amino acids. Germline CDR1 reads KGHDR; CDR2 reads SFDVKD. V shed 4 bases and J 5 bases; nucleotides not matched to a gene: 9. CDR3 sequence reads: CATSETDRGRYNEQYF. The CDR3 region has the DNA TGTGCCACCAGTGAAACGGACAGGGGGCGTTATAACGAGCAGTACTTC.

The chain recombines TRBV11-2 with TRBJ2-7; no clear D gene. This CDR3 comprises 13 residues. Deletions cut 1 base from V and 7 bases from J, with 11 bases between. Germline-derived CDR1 and CDR2 are SGHAT and FQNNGV. For the CDR3, the DNA is TGTGCCAGCAGCTTAGTTCGTCGGGCAGAGCAGTACTTC. As protein: CASSLVRRAEQYF.

The chain is built from TRBV15 and TRBJ2-2; TRBD2 might be the D (6 bases). Trimming took 5 bases from V and 0 from J, leaving 10 bases between them. The CDR3 has 15 residues. Per germline, CDR1 LNHNV and CDR2 YYDKDF (reference sequence). CDR3 DNA: TGTGCCACCAGCGGAGGGACCGCGAACACCGGGGAGCTGTTTTTT. As protein: CATSGGTANTGELFF. Using reference TRBV15 and TRBJ2-2 for the parts outside the CDR3, the full variable domain is DAMVIQNPRYQVTQFGKPVTLSCSQTLNHNVMYWYQQKSSQAPKLLFHYYDKDFNNEADTPDNFQSRRPNTSFCFLDIRSPGLGDTAMYLCATSGGTANTGELFFGEGSRLTVL.

The chain recombines TRBV5-1 with TRBJ1-1; D gene uncertain. The V end lost 4 bases, the J end lost 1 base, and 11 bases lay between the germline ends. The CDR3 spans 14 residues. Germline V gene data show CDR1 as SGHRS and CDR2 as YFSETQ. The CDR3 nucleotides are TGCGCCAGCAGCGATCAGACCTCGAACACTGAAGCTTTCTTT. Translated, it gives CASSDQTSNTEAFF.

Only one count was recorded for this clonotype. The V call is TRBV29-1, the J call TRBJ1-1, with 7 nucleotides matching TRBD1. The V gene's germline CDR1 is SQVTM and CDR2 ANQGSEA. CDR3 size: 15 residues. V was clipped by 7 bases and J by 0 bases; unmatched bases: 11. CDR3 sequence: CSGGNQQGMNTEAFF. Here the CDR3 DNA reads TGCAGCGGGGGGAATCAACAGGGGATGAACACTGAAGCTTTCTTT.

This rearrangement joins TRBV6-5 to TRBJ1-6; D not certain. CDR1 and CDR2 (germline): MNHEY, SVGAGI. The CDR3 has 15 amino acids. Trimming stripped 2 bases from V and 8 bases from J, with 13 bases between. CDR3 sequence reads: CASSYASSIDSPLHF. The DNA for the CDR3 is TGTGCCAGCAGTTACGCCTCCTCCATCGATTCACCCCTCCACTTT.

The chain links TRBV11-2 to TRBJ2-7; D gene ambiguous. Per germline, CDR1 SGHAT and CDR2 FQNNGV. Trimming removed 7 bases at V and 2 bases at J, with 15 bases between. This CDR3 is 14 amino acids long. The DNA of the CDR3 is TGTGCCAGCACCACTGCTGGGCGGACCTACGAGCAGTACTTC. Its protein is CASTTAGRTYEQYF.

The V call is TRBV11-2, the J call TRBJ2-1; the D gene is possibly TRBD2 (6 bases). The V end lost 3 bases, the J end lost 2 bases, and 17 bases lay between the germline ends. The CDR3 contains 17 residues. Germline V lookup: CDR1 SGHAT, CDR2 FQNNGV. This chain's CDR3 is CASSFLWGGTPYNEQFF. The CDR3, as DNA: TGTGCCAGCAGCTTCCTGTGGGGCGGGACCCCCTACAATGAGCAGTTCTTC.

J is TRBJ1-4 and V is TRBV5-1, with D uncertain. In germline, CDR1 is SGHRS, CDR2 YFSETQ. Trimming took 3 bases from V and 7 from J, leaving 13 bases between them. The CDR3 has 14 residues. CDR3 in DNA: TGCGCCAGCAGCTCCCCAGGAGATGGTGAAAAACTGTTTTTT. Protein sequence: CASSSPGDGEKLFF.

The CDR3 loop reads CASSPRGSGQRNEKLFF. The CDR3 DNA sequence: TGTGCCAGCAGCCCAAGAGGGAGCGGACAGCGGAATGAAAAACTGTTTTTT. The J gene is TRBJ1-4, the V gene TRBV9; maybe TRBD1 (6 bases). This CDR3 spans 17 amino acids. Looked up from germline, CDR1 is SGDLS and CDR2 is YYNGEE. V lost 4 bases, J lost 5 bases, and 21 bases lay in between.

This clonotype showed up just a few times. The V and J genes are TRBV30 and TRBJ1-2, with no clear D. This CDR3 comprises 11 residues. Trimming removed 0 bases at V and 5 bases at J, with 4 bases between. The germline gives CDR1 GTSNPN, CDR2 SVGIG (reference sequence). Here the CDR3 DNA reads TGTGCCTGGAGTGTAAATTATGGCTACACCTTC. This codes for CAWSVNYGYTF.

The chain is built from TRBV6-2 or TRBV6-3 and TRBJ1-5, with TRBD1 identical over 7 bases. Germline V gene data show CDR1 as MNHEY and CDR2 as SVGEGT. V lost 5 bases and J lost 2; bases outside the gene matches: 6. CDR3 size: 15 residues. CDR3 sequence: CASSPRGQGNQPQHF. CDR3 DNA sequence: TGTGCCAGCAGTCCTCGCGGACAGGGCAATCAGCCCCAGCATTTT.

The chain has TRBV5-1 and TRBJ2-7; 7 bases align to TRBD2. CDR1 is SGHRS, CDR2 YFSETQ, per germline. V was pared by 3 bases and J by 6 bases, with 12 bases of the junction left unmatched. The CDR3 consists of 15 residues. CDR3 region: CASSWASGTAPEQYF. CDR3 nucleotide sequence: TGCGCCAGCAGCTGGGCTAGCGGAACGGCCCCCGAGCAGTACTTC.